These 29 T cell receptor beta chains were sequenced from one sample in a study of regulatory T cells in long-lasting Graves disease. The time point: newly diagnosed GD, antithyroid drugs for less than 3 months. Generation of the TCR library employed RNA extracted from PBMCs. According to the study, TCR beta libraries were built with iRepertoire HTBI primers and CDR3-region Arm-PCR. Each CDR3 protein gets one entry after TCRdb re-called the multiplex PCR reads with MiXCR. The repertoire holds over 500,000 distinct CDR3 sequences, roughly a sixth seen once, with more than 10% in the top ten. The data were also submitted as part of a second study, on T cells in Graves' hyperthyroidism and ophthalmopathy.

This material consisted of peripheral blood mononuclear cells (PBMCs), taken at new diagnosis, from a patient treated with antithyroid drugs. The receptors derive from a man aged 18 to 30 with Graves disease.

About this clonotype: This may arise from a read error, as a much more abundant clone is one base away. The genes are TRBV12-3 or TRBV12-4 and TRBJ2-2, with D possibly being TRBD2 (6 bases). CDR3 length equals 15 residues. CDR3: CASSSGLANTGGLFF. DNA of the CDR3: TGTGCCAGCAGTTCAGGGCTAGCGAACACCGGGGGGCTGTTTTTT.

This clonotype was seen repeatedly, ten times or more. The CDR3 region has the DNA TGTGCCAGCAGTCCGAGGACAGGGGGGAGCAATCAGCCCCAGCATTTT. Translating it yields CASSPRTGGSNQPQHF. This sequence joins TRBV27 and TRBJ1-5; 10 nucleotides agree with TRBD1. CDR1 MNHEY and CDR2 SMNVEV come from the germline V gene (reference sequence). The CDR3 covers 16 residues. V dropped 5 bases and J dropped 1; count of bases not matched to a gene: 5.

At least ten counts were recorded for this clonotype. This chain joins TRBV6-1 and TRBJ1-1, with 7 positions matching TRBD1. Germline V gives CDR1 MNHNS, CDR2 SASEGT. The CDR3 is 13 residues long. J lost 1 base, V lost 8 bases, and 4 bases had no gene match. The CDR3 DNA reads as TGTGCCAGCGCCGGGACAGAGAACACTGAAGCTTTCTTT. It yields the protein CASAGTENTEAFF.

The chain combines TRBV9 with TRBJ2-7; 10 bases agree with TRBD2. The CDR3 is 15 amino acids. The ends lost 3 bases at V and 5 bases at J; junction bases unmatched: 8. Per germline, CDR1 SGDLS and CDR2 YYNGEE. CDR3 amino acids: CASSASGRALDEQYF. The DNA of the CDR3 is TGTGCCAGCAGCGCGAGCGGGAGGGCCTTAGACGAGCAGTACTTC.

Many counts were recorded for this clonotype. The chain carries TRBV27 and TRBJ2-3, with 7 nucleotides matching TRBD2. J lost 1 base, V lost 2 bases, and 3 bases had no gene match. Per the germline V gene, CDR1 is MNHEY and CDR2 is SMNVEV (reference sequence). CDR3 size: 15 residues. The CDR3, as DNA: TGTGCCAGCAGTTTAGACCGGGAGGGCACAGATACGCAGTATTTT. It encodes CASSLDREGTDTQYF.

The table lists this clonotype with a few counts. One junction end disagrees with the germline gene, perhaps due to a read error. The CDR3 reads CASSPWALGEKLFF. The CDR3 nucleotides read TGTGCCAGTAGTCCCTGGGCCTTAGGAGAAAAACTGTTTTTC. The J gene is TRBJ1-4, the V gene TRBV19; D not resolved. Germline V gives CDR1 LNHDA, CDR2 SQIVND (reference sequence). The CDR3 runs 14 residues.

Ten or more counts support this clonotype. The genes are TRBV5-1 and TRBJ2-1; the D gene is possibly TRBD2 (6 bases). The CDR3 spans 14 residues. Germline-derived CDR1 and CDR2 are SGHRS and YFSETQ. Trimming removed 4 bases from V and 5 bases from J, with 13 bases in between. The CDR3 DNA reads TGCGCCAGCAGCGAGGGGAGGCCGGACAATGAGCAGTTCTTC. Its translation is CASSEGRPDNEQFF.

This chain links TRBV14 with TRBJ2-3; D may correspond to TRBD1 or TRBD2 (6 bases each). V lost 2 bases to trimming and J lost 2 bases, with 17 bases between them. This CDR3 spans 17 amino acids. Germline V gene lookup returns CDR1 SGHDN and CDR2 FVKESK. CDR3 loop: CASSQYWGADLTDTQYF. DNA of the CDR3: TGTGCCAGCAGCCAATATTGGGGGGCTGACCTCACAGATACGCAGTATTTT.

The table lists this clonotype with a few counts. The genes are TRBV6-5 and TRBJ2-7; D is perhaps TRBD2 (5 bases). V was pared by 4 bases and J by 7 bases, with 14 bases between. Germline CDR1 and CDR2: MNHEY and SVGAGI. The CDR3 spans 13 residues. This chain's CDR3 is CASSFKARGEQYF. CDR3 coding DNA: TGTGCCAGCAGTTTCAAGGCGCGCGGGGAGCAGTACTTC.

This clonotype was seen many times. The rearrangement uses TRBV27 and TRBJ2-7; 7 bases map to TRBD2. Trimming at V came to 5 bases and at J to 2 bases, leaving 3 bases not matched to a gene. Looked up from germline, CDR1 is MNHEY and CDR2 is SMNVEV (reference sequence). The CDR3 extends over 13 amino acids. The DNA of the CDR3 is TGTGCCAGCAGTCGGGACTACCCCTACGAGCAGTACTTC. This sequence encodes CASSRDYPYEQYF.

In its sample, this clonotype was seen many times. This chain links TRBV5-4 with TRBJ1-2, with D perhaps matching TRBD1 (5 bases). Trimming removed 2 bases from V and 2 bases from J, with 10 bases in between. The CDR3 has 14 amino acids. Looked up from germline, CDR1 is SGHNT and CDR2 is YYREEE (reference sequence). CDR3 DNA: TGTGCCAGCAGCTTAGGGGCAGGGAACTATGGCTACACCTTC. This codes for CASSLGAGNYGYTF.

At least ten counts were recorded for this clonotype. The chain recombines TRBV9 with TRBJ1-1; a possible D gene is TRBD1 (6 bases). CDR3 length: 14 residues. V lost 3 bases to trimming and J lost 1 base, with 10 bases between them. Germline V lookup: CDR1 SGDLS, CDR2 YYNGEE. The chain's CDR3 is CASSDEGENTEAFF. CDR3 nucleotides: TGTGCCAGCAGCGATGAGGGGGAGAACACTGAAGCTTTCTTT. The entire variable domain, with the rest obtained from reference TRBV9 and TRBJ1-1, is as follows: DSGVTQTPKHLITATGQRVTLRCSPRSGDLSVYWYQQSLDQGLQFLIQYYNGEERAKGNILERFSAQQFPDLHSELNLSSLELGDSALYFCASSDEGENTEAFFGQGTRLTVV.

In this sample, this clonotype turned up many times. The chain has TRBV12-3 or TRBV12-4 and TRBJ2-5; D unclear. CDR3 size: 13 residues. Trimming shortened V by 2 bases and J by 0 bases, and 4 bases separated the two germline ends. The CDR3 spells CASSLQYQETQYF. The CDR3 nucleotides are TGTGCCAGCAGTTTACAGTACCAAGAGACCCAGTACTTC.

In this sample, this clonotype turned up many times. This chain connects TRBV11-2 to TRBJ2-7; 7 bases are shared with TRBD2. Germline-derived CDR1 and CDR2 are SGHAT and FQNNGV. The CDR3 contains 16 residues. The V gene end was trimmed by 5 bases and the J gene end by 3 bases; junction bases not matched to a gene: 13. DNA of the CDR3: TGTGCCAGCAGCCCTCCGTCATCGGGAGGTGTCTACGAGCAGTACTTC. Protein: CASSPPSSGGVYEQYF.

The CDR3 region is CASTAGLAGVVETQYF. The CDR3 bases are TGTGCCAGCACCGCGGGACTAGCGGGAGTCGTGGAGACCCAGTACTTC. The chain is built from TRBV11-2 and TRBJ2-5; 14 positions match TRBD2. The J segment lost 5 bases and the V segment lost 7 bases, leaving 9 bases of the junction unmatched. Per the germline V gene, CDR1 is SGHAT and CDR2 is FQNNGV. The CDR3 is made up of 16 amino acids.

To note about this clonotype: Compared with germline, one end of the junction differs, possibly owing to a read error. This chain joins TRBV18 and TRBJ2-7; TRBD1 aligns across 7 bases. CDR3 length equals 14 residues. CDR1 is KGHSH, CDR2 LQKENI, per germline. The CDR3 DNA sequence: TGTGCCGGCTCACCACGGGACAGTGTGCACGAGCAGTACTTC. Translation gives CAGSPRDSVHEQYF.

In its sample, this clonotype was seen many times. The rearrangement joins TRBV7-3 to TRBJ1-1, with D unresolved. Germline V gene sequence: CDR1 SGHTA, CDR2 FQGTGA. The CDR3 has 14 amino acids. Trimming took off 0 bases at V and 4 bases at J, with 9 bases between the two ends. This chain's CDR3 is CASSLTLSSTEAFF. In nucleotides, the CDR3 is TGTGCCAGCAGCTTAACCCTTTCGAGCACTGAAGCTTTCTTT.

This clonotype was seen only once. This chain joins TRBV27 and TRBJ2-7; 10 bases fit TRBD2. Germline trimming cut 4 bases from V and 3 bases from J; bases unmatched to any gene: 9. Germline loops: CDR1 MNHEY, CDR2 SMNVEV (reference sequence). This CDR3 has 16 amino acids. The CDR3 DNA reads TGTGCCAGCAGTTCCCCCGAATTAGCGGGAGGCTACGAGCAGTACTTC. Translated, it gives CASSSPELAGGYEQYF.

The table lists this clonotype with a few counts. The chain joins TRBV30 to TRBJ1-4, with D hard to call. Trimming took off 2 bases at V and 0 bases at J, with 7 bases between the two ends. The length of the CDR3 is 14 residues. Germline V gene sequence: CDR1 GTSNPN, CDR2 SVGIG (reference sequence). The CDR3 sequence: CAWSQDATNEKLFF. Written as DNA, the CDR3 is TGTGCCTGGAGTCAGGACGCAACTAATGAAAAACTGTTTTTT.

This clonotype came up a few times. The chain employs TRBV9 and TRBJ2-2, with D uncertain. Trimming took 0 bases from V and 2 from J, leaving 11 bases between them. Germline V gene lookup returns CDR1 SGDLS and CDR2 YYNGEE. CDR3 length: 16 residues. The CDR3 sequence: CASSVATTANTGELFF. The CDR3, as DNA: TGTGCCAGCAGCGTAGCCACTACCGCCAACACCGGGGAGCTGTTTTTT.

This clonotype was recorded at least ten times. The DNA is left out, because the CDR3 cannot be placed on it with certainty; the CDR3 is given as TCRdb lists it. The rearrangement links TRBV2 to TRBJ1-5; TRBD1, as called in the table, went unchecked against the DNA. From its first to its last residue, the CDR3 has 14 amino acids. Germline CDR1 and CDR2: SNHLY and FYNNEI. The CDR3 loop is CASRVGQGAVSSDF.

A single count supports this clonotype. The chain employs TRBV12-5 and TRBJ2-1; 15 nucleotides align to TRBD2. In germline, CDR1 is LGHNT, CDR2 FRNRAP. CDR3 length: 18 residues. With 2 bases clipped from V and 1 base from J, the junction kept 3 bases outside the gene matches. The CDR3 here is CASGLFGLAGGSYNEQFF. In DNA, the CDR3 is TGTGCTAGTGGTTTGTTCGGACTAGCGGGAGGGTCCTACAATGAGCAGTTCTTC.

This clonotype appeared many times. The J gene is TRBJ1-2, the V gene TRBV7-8; D unclear. The V and J ends lost 0 bases and 5 bases respectively, with 13 bases between them. Germline V gene lookup returns CDR1 SGHVS and CDR2 FQNEAQ. This CDR3 has 15 amino acids. The CDR3 coding sequence is TGTGCCAGCAGCTTAGCTGGTTTAGGGCTGTATGGCTACACCTTC. Translated: CASSLAGLGLYGYTF.

This clonotype came up a few times. CDR3: CASSDGVNTGELFF. CDR3 DNA sequence: TGTGCCAGCAGTGACGGAGTCAACACCGGGGAGCTGTTTTTT. The chain links TRBV12-3 or TRBV12-4 to TRBJ2-2; D is ambiguous. Trimming shortened V by 5 bases and J by 2 bases, and 9 bases separated the two germline ends. The CDR3 extends over 14 amino acids.

The chain has TRBV19 and TRBJ2-5, with no clear D. The germline CDR1 and CDR2 sequences are LNHDA and SQIVND (reference sequence). The CDR3 contains 15 residues. With 6 bases removed from V and 4 bases from J, the gap between germline ends came to 18 bases. CDR3 coding DNA: TGTGCCAGTAGCGCGAGGCCTCGGCCCATAGAGACCCAGTACTTC. Residues: CASSARPRPIETQYF. Together with reference TRBV19 and TRBJ2-5, the CDR3 gives the full variable domain: DGGITQSPKYLFRKEGQNVTLSCEQNLNHDAMYWYRQDPGQGLRLIYYSQIVNDFQKGDIAEGYSVSREKKESFPLTVTSAQKNPTAFYLCASSARPRPIETQYFGPGTRLLVL.

This clonotype was seen repeatedly, ten times or more. This chain connects TRBV7-8 to TRBJ2-7; D is possibly TRBD1 or TRBD2 (6 bases each). Germline V gene sequence: CDR1 SGHVS, CDR2 FQNEAQ. The CDR3 has 14 amino acids. V was trimmed by 5 bases and J by 9 bases, leaving 20 bases between them. The DNA of the CDR3 is TGTGCCAGCAGCCATCGGCGGGACACCGGTGGGCAGTACTTC. Translating gives CASSHRRDTGGQYF.

This clonotype was seen only a few times. The CDR3 region is CSVSITGQGHEQYF. The CDR3 DNA reads as TGCAGCGTTTCTATCACGGGACAGGGACACGAGCAGTACTTC. V is TRBV29-1 and J is TRBJ2-7, with TRBD1 matching 9 bases. The germline V gene encodes CDR1 SQVTM and CDR2 ANQGSEA. Losses at the gene ends were 5 bases for V and 5 bases for J; bases not matched to a gene: 10. This CDR3 region has 14 residues.

This clonotype has more than one count but fewer than ten. J is TRBJ2-1 and V is TRBV5-1, with 10 bases identical to TRBD1. This CDR3 is 13 amino acids long. V dropped 8 bases and J dropped 6; count of bases not matched to a gene: 5. Germline V lookup: CDR1 SGHRS, CDR2 YFSETQ. The chain's CDR3 is CASRDRGANEQFF. The CDR3 DNA sequence: TGCGCCAGTAGGGACAGGGGAGCCAATGAGCAGTTCTTC.

The chain links TRBV30 to TRBJ2-7, with 10 bases aligning to TRBD1. The CDR3 consists of 14 residues. Germline assignment: CDR1 GTSNPN and CDR2 SVGIG (reference sequence). V lost 4 bases to trimming and J lost 5 bases; unmatched junction nucleotides: 8. The CDR3 here is CAWNPGTGEDEQYF. In DNA form, the CDR3 reads TGTGCCTGGAACCCCGGGACAGGGGAGGACGAGCAGTACTTC. The variable domain in full, with the rest retrieved from reference TRBV30 and TRBJ2-7, is SQTIHQWPATLVQPVGSPLSLECTVEGTSNPNLYWYRQAAGRGLQLLFYSVGIGQISSEVPQNLSASRPQDRQFILSSKKLLLSDSGFYLCAWNPGTGEDEQYFGPGTRLTVT.